This record concerns one TCR beta chain sequence. No antigen is known for it. Per-base quality was not reported, and no clone a single base away is much larger than it. Every donor was a healthy Caucasian. The twin cohort consisted of three pairs of female monozygotic twins, all aged roughly 18 to 29 years. Positive isolation kits from Invitrogen were used to isolate the CD4+ and CD8+ T cell populations. These data come from a study of identical twins (TCRdb year 2016). Study-level background: To test whether fetal clonotypes persist, the study used deep sequencing on TCR alpha and beta repertoires from monozygotic twins, unrelated adults of various ages, and cord blood. To rule out contamination, the twin experiments were replicated at different times with different library preparation protocols. The study at large found these results: Invariant T cells such as MAIT and iNKT could partly confound zero-insertion analyses, although diverse VJ usage argued against such confounding for most clonotypes. Recombination models systematically underestimated out-of-frame TCR alpha sharing in monozygotic twins but agreed with sharing between unrelated individuals. Compared with coincidental sharing between unrelated individuals, out-of-frame TCR alpha sequences shared between twins showed an excess of sequences with low generation probability. A weaker excess of twin sharing was found in beta out-of-frame sequences because the signal-to-noise ratio was lowered by fewer shared sequences. Fewer insertions were carried by abundant cord blood beta clonotypes; a weaker similar trend was observed in young adult naive repertoires, while no such trend was observed in memory repertoires. Because the same donors could not be followed over many years, the conclusions depended on cross-sectional statistical analysis.

The germline V gene gives CDR1 as LGHNA and CDR2 as YNFKEQ. V loses 1 base, J loses 1 base, and the germline ends lie 22 bases apart. The CDR3 holds 20 amino acids from the cysteine to the phenylalanine. Only the CDR3 DNA stays, 60 bases, in frame from base 1. Libraries were made using 5' RACE. Sequencing relied on an Illumina HiSeq 2000. A universal primer binding site was added through template switching, and the final cDNA carried a unique molecular identifier so that TCR cDNA molecules could be counted accurately. Specific primers in the conserved constant-segment region were used to synthesize first-strand cDNA for TCR alpha and beta chains. To control for contamination, each cDNA library was double barcoded with a SMART-Mk sample barcode plus Illumina barcodes. TruSeq adapter sequences along with Illumina sample barcodes were introduced in two successive PCR steps. Sequencing of the TCR alpha and beta cDNA libraries was done on the Illumina HiSeq platform using custom primers. Per the source publication's procedure: MiGEC processed the raw reads to extract unique molecular identifiers, while MiXCR was used to determine the CDR3 positions. For each individual, recombination models were inferred using an EM algorithm with the repgenHMM and IGoR tools. Shared clonotype analysis was performed with the tcR package in R, normalizing sharing by the product of cloneset sizes. To study raw recombination free of thymic and clonal selection effects, out-of-frame nonproductive sequences were analyzed. In-frame beta chains were kept once TCRdb had trimmed the public reads at Q25 with fastp and called clones with MiXCR. Here each entry gathers all rows of one CDR3 protein and keeps the most common genes and DNA. The V and J calls follow TCRdb's processing rather than the paper's. This sample is represented by around 550,000 distinct CDR3 sequences; 13% to 15% of them were singletons. The leading ten clones occupy about 0.4% of the sample.

This sample was shared with a second study, whose subject was yellow fever vaccine responses in identical twins. As the second paper documents: According to the authors, the vaccine-induced T cell response in identical twins seemed to be partly convergent and partly specific to each individual. The study precisely tracked vaccine-responding T cell clones in identical twins.

The chain joins TRBV4-2 to TRBJ2-2; the D segment could be TRBD2, given 6 matching bases. The clonotype was recovered from a woman aged 18-29 years in good health. The sequencing input was CD4+ T cells sorted from blood. CDR3 reads: CASSQVRLSGPGGNTGELFF. The base sequence is TGTGCCAGCAGCCAAGTTCGACTAAGCGGGCCCGGAGGGAACACCGGGGAGCTGTTTTTT.